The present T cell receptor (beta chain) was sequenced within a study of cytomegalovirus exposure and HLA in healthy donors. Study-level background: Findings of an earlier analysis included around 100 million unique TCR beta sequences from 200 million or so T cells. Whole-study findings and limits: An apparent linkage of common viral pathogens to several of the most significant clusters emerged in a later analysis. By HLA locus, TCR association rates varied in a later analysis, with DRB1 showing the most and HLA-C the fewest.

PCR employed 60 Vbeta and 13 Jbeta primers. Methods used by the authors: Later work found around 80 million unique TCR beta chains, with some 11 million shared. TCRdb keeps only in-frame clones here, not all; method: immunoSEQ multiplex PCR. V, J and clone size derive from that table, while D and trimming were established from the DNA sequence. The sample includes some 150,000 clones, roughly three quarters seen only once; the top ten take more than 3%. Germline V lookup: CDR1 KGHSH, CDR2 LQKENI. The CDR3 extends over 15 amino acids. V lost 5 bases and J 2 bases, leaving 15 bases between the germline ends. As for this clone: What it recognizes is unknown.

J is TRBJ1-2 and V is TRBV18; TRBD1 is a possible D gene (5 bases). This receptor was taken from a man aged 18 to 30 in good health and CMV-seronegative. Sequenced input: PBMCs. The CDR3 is CASSTATGINYGYTF. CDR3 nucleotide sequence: TGTGCCAGCTCAACCGCAACAGGAATAAACTATGGCTACACCTTC.